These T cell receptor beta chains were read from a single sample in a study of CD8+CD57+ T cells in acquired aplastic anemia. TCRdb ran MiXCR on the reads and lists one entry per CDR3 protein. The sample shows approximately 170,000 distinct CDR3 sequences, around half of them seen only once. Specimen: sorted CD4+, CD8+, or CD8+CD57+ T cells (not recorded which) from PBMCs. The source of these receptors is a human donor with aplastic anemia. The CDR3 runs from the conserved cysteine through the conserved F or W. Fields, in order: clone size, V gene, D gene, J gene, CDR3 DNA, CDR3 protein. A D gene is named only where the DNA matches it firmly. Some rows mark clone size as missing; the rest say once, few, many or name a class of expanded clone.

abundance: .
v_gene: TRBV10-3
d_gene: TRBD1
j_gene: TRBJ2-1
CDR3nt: TGTGCCATCAGTGACTACAATACAGGGGGCTCGAACAGTGAGCAGTTCTTC
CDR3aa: CAISDYNTGGSNSEQFF

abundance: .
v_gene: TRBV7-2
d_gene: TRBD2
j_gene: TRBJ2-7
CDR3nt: TGTGCTAGCAGCTTGAGCGGGGGAGGCGAGCAGTACTTC
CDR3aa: CASSLSGGGEQYF

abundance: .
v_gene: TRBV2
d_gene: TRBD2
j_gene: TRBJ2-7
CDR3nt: TGTGCCAGCAGTGAACGGACTAGCGGGGTTTACGAGCAGTACTTC
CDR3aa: CASSERTSGVYEQYF

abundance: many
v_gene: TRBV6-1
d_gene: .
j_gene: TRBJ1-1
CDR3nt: TGTGCCAGCAGTACGGGGAACATGAACACTGAAGCTTTCTTT
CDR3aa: CASSTGNMNTEAFF

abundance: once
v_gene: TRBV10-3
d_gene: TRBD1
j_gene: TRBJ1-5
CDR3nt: TGTGCCAGCAGCTGGGACAGAAATCAGCCCCAGCATTTT
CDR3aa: CASSWDRNQPQHF

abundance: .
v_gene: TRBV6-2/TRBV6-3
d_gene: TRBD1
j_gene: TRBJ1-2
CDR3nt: TGTGCCAGCAGTTGGGACAGGTCTTCAGGCTACACCTTC
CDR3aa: CASSWDRSSGYTF

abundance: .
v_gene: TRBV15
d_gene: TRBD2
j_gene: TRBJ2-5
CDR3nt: TGTGCCACCAGCAGAGCCCTTGGCCAGCGGGGTCACGAGACCCAGTACTTC
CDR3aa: CATSRALGQRGHETQYF

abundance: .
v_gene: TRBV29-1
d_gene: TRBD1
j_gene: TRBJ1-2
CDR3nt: TGCAGCGTTGACGGGACAGGGGATTATGGCTACACCTTC
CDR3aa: CSVDGTGDYGYTF

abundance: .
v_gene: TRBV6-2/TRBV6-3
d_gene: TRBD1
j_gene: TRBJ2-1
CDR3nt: TGTGCCAGCAGCCCAGGGGGCCATGAGCAGTTCTTC
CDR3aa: CASSPGGHEQFF

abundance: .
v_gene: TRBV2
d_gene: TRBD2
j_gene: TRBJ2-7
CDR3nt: TGTGCCAGCAGTGAGGCTAGCGGGGGAGAGCAGTACTTC
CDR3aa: CASSEASGGEQYF

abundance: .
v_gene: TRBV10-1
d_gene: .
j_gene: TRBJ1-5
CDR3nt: TGTGCCAGCACGAACACGAGATCGGGGGGCAATCAGCCCCAGCATTTT
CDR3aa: CASTNTRSGGNQPQHF

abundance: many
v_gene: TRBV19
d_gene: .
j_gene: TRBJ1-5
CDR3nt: TGTGCCAGTAGCCTGACCTGGGGGGGTCAGCCCCAGCATTTT
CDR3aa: CASSLTWGGQPQHF

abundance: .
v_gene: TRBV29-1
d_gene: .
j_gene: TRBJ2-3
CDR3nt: TGCAGCGTTGATAGGGGGGTAACAGATACGCAGTATTTT
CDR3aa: CSVDRGVTDTQYF

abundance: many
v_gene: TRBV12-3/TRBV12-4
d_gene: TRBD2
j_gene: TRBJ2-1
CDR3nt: TGTGCCAGCAGCGGACTAGCCAATTCTTTAAGGCAGTTCTTC
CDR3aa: CASSGLANSLRQFF

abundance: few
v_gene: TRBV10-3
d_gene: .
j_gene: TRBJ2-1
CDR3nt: TGTGCCATCAGTACAGCTGGTACCAATGAGCAGTTCTTC
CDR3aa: CAISTAGTNEQFF

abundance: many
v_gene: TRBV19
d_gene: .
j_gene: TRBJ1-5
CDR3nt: TGTGCCAGTAGTAAACAAAGCAGCAATCAGCCCCAGCATTTT
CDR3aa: CASSKQSSNQPQHF

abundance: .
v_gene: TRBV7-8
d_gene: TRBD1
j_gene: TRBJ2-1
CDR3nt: TGTGCCAGCAGCTCCGGGACAGGGTACGACAGTGAGCAGTTCTTC
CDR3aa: CASSSGTGYDSEQFF

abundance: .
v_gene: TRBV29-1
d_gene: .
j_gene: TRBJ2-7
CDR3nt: TGCAGCGTTGCCAGCGGGCTTCTTTCCGAGCAGTACTTC
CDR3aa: CSVASGLLSEQYF

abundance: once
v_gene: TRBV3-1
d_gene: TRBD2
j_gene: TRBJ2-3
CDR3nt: TGTGCCAGCAGCACCCGACTAGCGGGGACAGATACGCAGTATTTT
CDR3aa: CASSTRLAGTDTQYF

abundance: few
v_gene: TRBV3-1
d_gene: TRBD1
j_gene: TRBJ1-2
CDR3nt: TGTGCCAGCAGCTCCTCAGGGGGGTCACGATGCACCTTC
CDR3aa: CASSSSGGSRCTF

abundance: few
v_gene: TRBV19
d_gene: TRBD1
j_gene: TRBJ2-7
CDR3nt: TGTGCCAGTAGTATTCATACAGGGGCCTACGAGCAGTACTTC
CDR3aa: CASSIHTGAYEQYF

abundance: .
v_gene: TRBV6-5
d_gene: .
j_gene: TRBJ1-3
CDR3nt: TGTGCCAGCCGTTCAGGGGTTGGGGGAAACACCATATATTTT
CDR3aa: CASRSGVGGNTIYF

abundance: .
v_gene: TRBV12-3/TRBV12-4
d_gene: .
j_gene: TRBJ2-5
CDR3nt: TGTGCCAGCAGTTTACATGGCGGGAAAGAGACCCAGTACTTC
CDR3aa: CASSLHGGKETQYF

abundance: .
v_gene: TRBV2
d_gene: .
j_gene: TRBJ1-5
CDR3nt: TGTGCCAGCAGTTCCGGGCGGCTCGGCAATCAGCCCCAGCATTTT
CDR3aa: CASSSGRLGNQPQHF

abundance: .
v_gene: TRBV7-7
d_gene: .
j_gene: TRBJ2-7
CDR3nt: TGTGCCAGCAGCCGAAGGGGGGGGTCCGAGCAGTACTTC
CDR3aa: CASSRRGGSEQYF

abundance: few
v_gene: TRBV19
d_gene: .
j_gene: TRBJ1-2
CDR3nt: TGTGCCAGTAGTATTGTTCCTACTAACTATGGCTACACCTTC
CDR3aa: CASSIVPTNYGYTF

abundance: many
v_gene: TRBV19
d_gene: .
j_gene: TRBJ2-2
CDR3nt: TGTGCCAGTAGAACCCAGGGAAAGGCGAACACCGGGGAGCTGTTTTTT
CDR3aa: CASRTQGKANTGELFF

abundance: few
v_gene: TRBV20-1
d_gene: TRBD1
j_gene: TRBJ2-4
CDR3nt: TGCAGTGCTGGAGCTCGTTCCGGGACAGTGATAGCCAAAAACATTCAGTACTTC
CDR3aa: CSAGARSGTVIAKNIQYF

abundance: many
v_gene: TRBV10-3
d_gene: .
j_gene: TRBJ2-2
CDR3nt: TGTGCCATCAGAAACGGGCCCCAGGCCGGGGAGCTGTTTTTT
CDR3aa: CAIRNGPQAGELFF

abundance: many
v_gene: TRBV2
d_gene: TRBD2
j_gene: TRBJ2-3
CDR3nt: TGTGCCAGCCGAGCGGGGAGCGGGACAGATACGCAGTATTTT
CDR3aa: CASRAGSGTDTQYF

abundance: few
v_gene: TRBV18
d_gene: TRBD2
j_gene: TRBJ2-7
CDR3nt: TGTGCCAGCTCACCCCGAGTGACTAGCGGGGGGACTCCCGCCGCCGAGCAGTACTTC
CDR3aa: CASSPRVTSGGTPAAEQYF

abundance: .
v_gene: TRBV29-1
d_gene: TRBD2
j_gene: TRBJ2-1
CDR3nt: TGCAGCGTTGAGGCACCAGCGGGAGGTATCCACAATGAGCAGTTCTTC
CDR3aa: CSVEAPAGGIHNEQFF

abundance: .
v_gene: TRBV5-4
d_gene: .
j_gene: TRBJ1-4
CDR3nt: TGTGCCACCAAGACGGCTCCGAATGAAAAACTGTTTTTT
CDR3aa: CATKTAPNEKLFF

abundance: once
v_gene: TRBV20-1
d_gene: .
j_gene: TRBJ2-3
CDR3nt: TGCAGTGCTAGAGGGTCGTCGGATACGCAGTATTTT
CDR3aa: CSARGSSDTQYF

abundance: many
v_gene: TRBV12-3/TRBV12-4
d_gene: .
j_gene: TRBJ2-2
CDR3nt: TGTGCCAGCAGTTTATTTGACACCGGGGAGCTGTTTTTT
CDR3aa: CASSLFDTGELFF

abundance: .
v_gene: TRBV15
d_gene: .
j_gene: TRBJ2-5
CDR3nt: TGTGCCACCAGCAAAGGGGTCGGGACACCCATCGGACGAGAGACCCAGTACTTC
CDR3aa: CATSKGVGTPIGRETQYF

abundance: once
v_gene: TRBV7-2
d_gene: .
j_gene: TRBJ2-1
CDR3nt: TGTGCCAGCAGCAGGAACAGGGACAATGAGCAGTTCTTC
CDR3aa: CASSRNRDNEQFF

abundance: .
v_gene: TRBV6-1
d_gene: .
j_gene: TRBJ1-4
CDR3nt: TGTGCCAGCACTGGTGGCAGGCAAACAACTAATGAAAAACTGTTTTTT
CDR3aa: CASTGGRQTTNEKLFF

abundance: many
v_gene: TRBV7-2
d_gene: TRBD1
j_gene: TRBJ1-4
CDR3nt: TGTGCCAGCAGCCCAGGGGGAACTAATGAAAAACTGTTTTTT
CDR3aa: CASSPGGTNEKLFF

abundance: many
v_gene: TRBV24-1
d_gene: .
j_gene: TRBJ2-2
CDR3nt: TGTGCCACCAGTGATCCGGGATCCGGGGAGCTGTTTTTT
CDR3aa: CATSDPGSGELFF

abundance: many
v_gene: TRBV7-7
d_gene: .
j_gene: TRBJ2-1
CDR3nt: TGTGCCAGCAGCCCCTCGGTGTTGGGGTCAAATGAGCAGTTCTTC
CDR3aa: CASSPSVLGSNEQFF

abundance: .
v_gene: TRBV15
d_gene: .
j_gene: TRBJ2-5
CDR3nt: TGTGCCACCAGCACATTAACCCGGGACACGAGACAAGAGACCCAGTACTTC
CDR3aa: CATSTLTRDTRQETQYF

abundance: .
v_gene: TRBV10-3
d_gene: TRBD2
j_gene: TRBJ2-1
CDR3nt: TGTGCCATCAGTGGAGGGACTAGCAGGTCTTACAATGAGCAGTTCTTC
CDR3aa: CAISGGTSRSYNEQFF

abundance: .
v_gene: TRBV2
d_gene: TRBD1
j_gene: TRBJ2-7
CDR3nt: TGTGCCAGCAGACCAGGACAGGGTGCCTCCTACGAGCAGTACTTC
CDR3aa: CASRPGQGASYEQYF

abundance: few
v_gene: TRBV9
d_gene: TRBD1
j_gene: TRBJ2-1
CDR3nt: TGTGCCAGCAGCGTAGGAACAGGGGGCTCCTACAATGAGCAGTTCTTC
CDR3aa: CASSVGTGGSYNEQFF

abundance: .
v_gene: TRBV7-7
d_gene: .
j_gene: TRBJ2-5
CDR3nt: TGTGCCAGCAGCCCCACAGGGTTGGAGACCCAGTACTTC
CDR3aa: CASSPTGLETQYF

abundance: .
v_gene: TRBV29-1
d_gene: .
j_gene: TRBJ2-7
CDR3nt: TGCAGCGTTGAAGGACGTTCGGGGCATTCCTACGAGCAGTACTTC
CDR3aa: CSVEGRSGHSYEQYF

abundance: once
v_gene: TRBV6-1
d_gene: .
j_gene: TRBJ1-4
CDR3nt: TGTGCCAGCAGCTTGGTGGCCAAGGGACTGTTTTTT
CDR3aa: CASSLVAKGLFF

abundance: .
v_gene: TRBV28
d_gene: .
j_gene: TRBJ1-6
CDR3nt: TGTGCCAGCAGTTTTTTGGGAGTTAATAATTCACCCCTCCACTTT
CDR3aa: CASSFLGVNNSPLHF

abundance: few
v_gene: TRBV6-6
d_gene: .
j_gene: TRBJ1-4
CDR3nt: TGTGCCAGCAGGCCCTCACCCCAGGGGAATAATGAAAAACTGTTTTTT
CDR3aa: CASRPSPQGNNEKLFF

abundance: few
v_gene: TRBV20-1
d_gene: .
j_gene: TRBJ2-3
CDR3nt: TGCAGTGCTAGACCCATCTCACCGATAGATACGCAGTATTTT
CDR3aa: CSARPISPIDTQYF

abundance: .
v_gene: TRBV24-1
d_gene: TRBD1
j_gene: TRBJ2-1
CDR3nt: TGTGCCACCGACGGACAGGGAGCAGGGGAGCAGTTCTTC
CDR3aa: CATDGQGAGEQFF

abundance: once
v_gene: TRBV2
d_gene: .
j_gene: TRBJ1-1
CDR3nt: TGTGCCAGTTTGAAAGCAATGAACACTGAAGCTTTCTTT
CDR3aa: CASLKAMNTEAFF

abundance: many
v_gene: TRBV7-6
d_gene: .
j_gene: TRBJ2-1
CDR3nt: TGTGCCAGCAGCGAGGGGACGAGCTCCTACAATGAGCAGTTCTTC
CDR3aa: CASSEGTSSYNEQFF

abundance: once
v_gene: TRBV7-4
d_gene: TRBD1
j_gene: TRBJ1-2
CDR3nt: TGTGCCAGCAGCCCAGAAGGGACAGGGGCCTATGGCTACACCTTC
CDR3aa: CASSPEGTGAYGYTF

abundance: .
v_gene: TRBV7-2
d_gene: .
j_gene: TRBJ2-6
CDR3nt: TGTGCCAGCAGCTTGGGCAGTCGGGGGGCCAACGTCCTGACTTTC
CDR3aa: CASSLGSRGANVLTF

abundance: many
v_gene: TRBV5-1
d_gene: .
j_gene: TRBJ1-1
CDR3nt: TGCGCCAGCAGCCAACCCTCACCCGGAAACGAAGCTTTCTTT
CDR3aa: CASSQPSPGNEAFF

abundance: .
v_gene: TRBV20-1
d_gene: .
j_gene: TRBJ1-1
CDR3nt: TGCAGTGCCGACGGGGGTATCGGCACTGAAGCTTTCTTT
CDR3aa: CSADGGIGTEAFF

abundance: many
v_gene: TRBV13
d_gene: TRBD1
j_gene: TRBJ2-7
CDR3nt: TGTGCCAGCAGCTTAGTGGGGACAGGGGAAAAGCAGTACTTC
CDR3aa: CASSLVGTGEKQYF

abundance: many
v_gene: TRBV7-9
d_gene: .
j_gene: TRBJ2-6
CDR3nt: TGTGCCAGCAGCTTAACAGGGATCAGCGGGGCCAACGTCCTGACTTTC
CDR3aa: CASSLTGISGANVLTF